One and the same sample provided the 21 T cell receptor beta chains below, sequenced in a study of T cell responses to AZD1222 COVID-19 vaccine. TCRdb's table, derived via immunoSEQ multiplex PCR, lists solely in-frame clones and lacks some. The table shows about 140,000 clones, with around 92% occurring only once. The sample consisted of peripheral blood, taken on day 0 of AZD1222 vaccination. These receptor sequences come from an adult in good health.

CDR3 bases: TGTGCCAGCAGCCTGGGACTAGCGGGGGGGCCTACCGAGCAGTACTTC. Protein sequence: CASSLGLAGGPTEQYF. V gene TRBV4-2 combines with J gene TRBJ2-7; 16 positions agree with TRBD2. The trim removed 4 bases at V and 6 bases at J, leaving 6 bases unmatched. The CDR3 runs 16 residues. CDR1 and CDR2 (germline): LGHNA, YNFKEQ.

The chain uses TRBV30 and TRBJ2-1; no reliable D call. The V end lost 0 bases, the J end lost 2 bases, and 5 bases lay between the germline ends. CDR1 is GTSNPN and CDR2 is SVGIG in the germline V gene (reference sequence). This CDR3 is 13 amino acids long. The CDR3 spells CAWSVFPYNEQFF. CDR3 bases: TGTGCCTGGAGTGTCTTCCCCTACAATGAGCAGTTCTTC.

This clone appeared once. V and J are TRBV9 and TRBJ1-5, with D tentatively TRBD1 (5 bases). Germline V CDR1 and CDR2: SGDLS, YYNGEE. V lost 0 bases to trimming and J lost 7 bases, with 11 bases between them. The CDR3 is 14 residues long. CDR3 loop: CASSVARDSQPQHF. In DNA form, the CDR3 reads TGTGCCAGCAGCGTAGCCAGGGATAGCCAGCCCCAGCATTTT.

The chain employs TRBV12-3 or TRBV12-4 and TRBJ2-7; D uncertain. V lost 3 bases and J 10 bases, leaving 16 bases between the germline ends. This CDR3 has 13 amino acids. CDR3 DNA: TGTGCCAGCAGTTTCTCGGGCTCCCCTCTCCAGTACTTC. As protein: CASSFSGSPLQYF.

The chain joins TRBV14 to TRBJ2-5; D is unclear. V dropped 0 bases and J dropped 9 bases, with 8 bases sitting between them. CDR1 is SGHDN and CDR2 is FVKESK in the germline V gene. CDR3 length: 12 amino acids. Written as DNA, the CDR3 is TGTGCCAGCAGCCAAGATCAAAGGGCCCAGTACTTC. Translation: CASSQDQRAQYF.

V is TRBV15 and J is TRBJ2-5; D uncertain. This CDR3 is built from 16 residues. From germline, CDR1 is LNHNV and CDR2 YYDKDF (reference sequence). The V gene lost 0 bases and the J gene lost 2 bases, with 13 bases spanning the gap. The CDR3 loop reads CATSRDRAGKQETQYF. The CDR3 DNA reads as TGTGCCACCAGCAGAGATCGGGCAGGCAAACAAGAGACCCAGTACTTC. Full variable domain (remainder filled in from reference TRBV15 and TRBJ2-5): DAMVIQNPRYQVTQFGKPVTLSCSQTLNHNVMYWYQQKSSQAPKLLFHYYDKDFNNEADTPDNFQSRRPNTSFCFLDIRSPGLGDTAMYLCATSRDRAGKQETQYFGPGTRLLVL.

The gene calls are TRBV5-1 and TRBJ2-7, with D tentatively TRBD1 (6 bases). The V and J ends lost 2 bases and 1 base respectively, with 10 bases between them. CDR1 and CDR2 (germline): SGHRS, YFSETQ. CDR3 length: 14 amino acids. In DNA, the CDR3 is TGCGCCAGCAGCTTTGGGGGCGAGTCCTACGAGCAGTACTTC. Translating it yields CASSFGGESYEQYF.

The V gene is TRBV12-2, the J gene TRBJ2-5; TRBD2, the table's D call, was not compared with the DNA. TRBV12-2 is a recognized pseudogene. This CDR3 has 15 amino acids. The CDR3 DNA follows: TGTGCAAGTCGCACTCTGGGTGGCGGGACGGAGACCCAGTACTTC. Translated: CASRTLGGGTETQYF.

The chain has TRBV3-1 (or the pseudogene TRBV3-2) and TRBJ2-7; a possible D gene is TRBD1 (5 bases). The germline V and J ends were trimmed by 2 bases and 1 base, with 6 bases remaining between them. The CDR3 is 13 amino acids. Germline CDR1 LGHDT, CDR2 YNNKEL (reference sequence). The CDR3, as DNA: TGTGCCAGCAGCCAACAGGGTTCCTACGAGCAGTACTTC. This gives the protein CASSQQGSYEQYF.

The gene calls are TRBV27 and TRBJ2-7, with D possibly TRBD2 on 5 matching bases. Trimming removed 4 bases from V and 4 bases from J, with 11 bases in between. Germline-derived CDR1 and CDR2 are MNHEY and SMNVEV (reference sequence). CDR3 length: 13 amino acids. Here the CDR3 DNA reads TGTGCCAGCAGTTACATCGGGGATTACGAGCAGTACTTC. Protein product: CASSYIGDYEQYF.

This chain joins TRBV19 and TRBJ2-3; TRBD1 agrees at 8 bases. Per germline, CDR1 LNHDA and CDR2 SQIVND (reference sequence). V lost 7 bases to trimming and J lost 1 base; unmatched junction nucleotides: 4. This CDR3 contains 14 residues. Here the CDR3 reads CASTQTGGTDTQYF. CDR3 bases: TGTGCCAGTACACAGACAGGGGGCACAGATACGCAGTATTTT. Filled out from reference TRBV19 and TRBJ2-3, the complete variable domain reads DGGITQSPKYLFRKEGQNVTLSCEQNLNHDAMYWYRQDPGQGLRLIYYSQIVNDFQKGDIAEGYSVSREKKESFPLTVTSAQKNPTAFYLCASTQTGGTDTQYFGPGTRLTVL.

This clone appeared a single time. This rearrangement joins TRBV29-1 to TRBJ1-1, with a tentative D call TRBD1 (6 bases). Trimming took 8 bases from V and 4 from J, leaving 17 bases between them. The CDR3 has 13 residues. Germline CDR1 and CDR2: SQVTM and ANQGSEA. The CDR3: CSLRQDSGTEAFF. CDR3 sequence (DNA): TGCAGCCTTAGACAGGACTCGGGCACTGAAGCTTTCTTT.

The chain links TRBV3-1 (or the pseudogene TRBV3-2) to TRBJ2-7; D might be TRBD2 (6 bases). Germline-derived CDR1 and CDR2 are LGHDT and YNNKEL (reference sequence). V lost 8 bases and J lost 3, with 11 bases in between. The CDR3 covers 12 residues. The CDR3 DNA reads TGTGCCAGCGGGGGACTCCACTACGAGCAGTACTTC. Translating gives CASGGLHYEQYF.

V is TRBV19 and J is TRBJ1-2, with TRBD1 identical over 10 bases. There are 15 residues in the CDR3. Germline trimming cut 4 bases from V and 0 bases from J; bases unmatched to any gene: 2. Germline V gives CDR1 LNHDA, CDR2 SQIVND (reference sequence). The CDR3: CASSSGQGANYGYTF. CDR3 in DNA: TGTGCCAGTAGTAGCGGACAGGGGGCTAACTATGGCTACACCTTC.

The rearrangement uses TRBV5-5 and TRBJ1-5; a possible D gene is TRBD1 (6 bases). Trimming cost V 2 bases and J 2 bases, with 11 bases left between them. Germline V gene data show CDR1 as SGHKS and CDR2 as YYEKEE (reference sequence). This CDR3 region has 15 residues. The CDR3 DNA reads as TGTGCCAGCAGCTTTAGAGGGGGTGGCAATCAGCCCCAGCATTTT. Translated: CASSFRGGGNQPQHF.

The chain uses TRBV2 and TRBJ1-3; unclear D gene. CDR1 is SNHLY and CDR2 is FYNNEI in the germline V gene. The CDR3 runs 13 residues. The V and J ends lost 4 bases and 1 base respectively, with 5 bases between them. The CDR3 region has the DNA TGTGCCAGCAGTGGAGAGTCTGGAAACACCATATATTTT. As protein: CASSGESGNTIYF.

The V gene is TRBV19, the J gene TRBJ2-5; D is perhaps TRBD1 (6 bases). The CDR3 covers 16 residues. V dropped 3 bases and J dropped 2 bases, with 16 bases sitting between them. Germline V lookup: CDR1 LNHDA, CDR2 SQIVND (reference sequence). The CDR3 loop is CASSILGGRRQETQYF. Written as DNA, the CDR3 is TGTGCCAGTAGTATTTTAGGGGGAAGGAGGCAAGAGACCCAGTACTTC.

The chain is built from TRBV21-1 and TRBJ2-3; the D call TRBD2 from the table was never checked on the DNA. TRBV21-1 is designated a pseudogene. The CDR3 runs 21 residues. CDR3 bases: TGTGCCAGCAGCGAAACCGCCAAGGCTAGCGGGCCCCAGGGTGGCACAGATACGCAGTATTTT. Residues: CASSETAKASGPQGGTDTQYF.

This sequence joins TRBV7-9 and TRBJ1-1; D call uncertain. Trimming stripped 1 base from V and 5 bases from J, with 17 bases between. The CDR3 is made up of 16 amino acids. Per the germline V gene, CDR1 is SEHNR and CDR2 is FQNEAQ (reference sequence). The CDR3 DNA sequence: TGTGCCAGCAGCTTAGGTATAGCTAGTAAGGATACTGAAGCTTTCTTT. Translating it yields CASSLGIASKDTEAFF.

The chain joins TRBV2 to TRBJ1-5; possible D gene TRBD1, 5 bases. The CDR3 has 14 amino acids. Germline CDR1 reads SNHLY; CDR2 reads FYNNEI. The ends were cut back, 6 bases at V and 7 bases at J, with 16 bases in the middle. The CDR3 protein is CASRRGPTGQPQHF. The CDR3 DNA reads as TGTGCCAGCAGAAGGGGCCCAACGGGGCAGCCCCAGCATTTT.

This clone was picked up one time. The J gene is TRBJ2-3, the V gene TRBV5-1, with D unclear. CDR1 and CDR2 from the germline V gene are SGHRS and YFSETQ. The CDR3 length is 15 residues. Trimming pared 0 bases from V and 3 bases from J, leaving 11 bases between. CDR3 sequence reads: CASSLEGVRTDTQYF. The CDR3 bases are TGCGCCAGCAGCTTGGAAGGCGTGAGAACAGATACGCAGTATTTT.